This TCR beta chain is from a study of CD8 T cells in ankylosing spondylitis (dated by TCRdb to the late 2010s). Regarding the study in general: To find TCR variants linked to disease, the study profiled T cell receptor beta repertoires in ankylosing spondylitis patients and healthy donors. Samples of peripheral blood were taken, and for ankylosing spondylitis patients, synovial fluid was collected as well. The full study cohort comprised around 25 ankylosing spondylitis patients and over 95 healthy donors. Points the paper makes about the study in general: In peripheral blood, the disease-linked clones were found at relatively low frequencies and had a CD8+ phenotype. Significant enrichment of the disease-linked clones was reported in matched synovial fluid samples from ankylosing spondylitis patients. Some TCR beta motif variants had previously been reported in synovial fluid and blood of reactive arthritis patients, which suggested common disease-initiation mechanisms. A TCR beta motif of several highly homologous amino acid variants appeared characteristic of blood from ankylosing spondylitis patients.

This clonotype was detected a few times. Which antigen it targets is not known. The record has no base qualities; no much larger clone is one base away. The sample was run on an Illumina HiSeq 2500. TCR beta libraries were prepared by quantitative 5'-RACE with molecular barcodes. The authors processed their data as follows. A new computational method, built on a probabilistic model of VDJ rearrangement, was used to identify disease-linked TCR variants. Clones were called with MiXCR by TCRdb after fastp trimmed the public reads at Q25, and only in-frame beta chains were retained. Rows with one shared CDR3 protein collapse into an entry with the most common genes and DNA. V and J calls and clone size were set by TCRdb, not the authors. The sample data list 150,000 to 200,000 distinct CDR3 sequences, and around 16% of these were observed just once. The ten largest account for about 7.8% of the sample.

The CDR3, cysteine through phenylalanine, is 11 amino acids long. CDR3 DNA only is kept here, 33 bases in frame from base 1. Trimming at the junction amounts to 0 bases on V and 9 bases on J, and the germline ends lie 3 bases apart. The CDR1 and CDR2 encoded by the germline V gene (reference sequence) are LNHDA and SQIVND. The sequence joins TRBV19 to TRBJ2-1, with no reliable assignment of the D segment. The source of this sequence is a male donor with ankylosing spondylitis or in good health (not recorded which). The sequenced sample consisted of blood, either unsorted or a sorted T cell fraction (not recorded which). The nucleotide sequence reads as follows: TGTGCCAGTAGTATAGAGAGTGAGCAGTTCTTC. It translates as CASSIESEQFF.